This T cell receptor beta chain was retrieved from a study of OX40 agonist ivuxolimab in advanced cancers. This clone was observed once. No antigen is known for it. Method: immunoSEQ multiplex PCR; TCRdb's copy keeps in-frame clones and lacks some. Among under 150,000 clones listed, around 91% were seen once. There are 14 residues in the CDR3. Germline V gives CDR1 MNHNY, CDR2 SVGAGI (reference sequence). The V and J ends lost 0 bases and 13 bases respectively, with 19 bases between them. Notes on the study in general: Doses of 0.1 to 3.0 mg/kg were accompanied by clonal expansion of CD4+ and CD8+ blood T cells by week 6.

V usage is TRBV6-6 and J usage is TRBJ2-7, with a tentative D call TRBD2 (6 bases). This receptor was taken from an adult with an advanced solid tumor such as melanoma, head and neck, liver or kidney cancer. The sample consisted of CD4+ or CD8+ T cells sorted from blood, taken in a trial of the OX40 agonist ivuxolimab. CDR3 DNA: TGTGCCAGCAGTTACTCCCTGGGGGGAGATCCACATTACTTC. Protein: CASSYSLGGDPHYF.